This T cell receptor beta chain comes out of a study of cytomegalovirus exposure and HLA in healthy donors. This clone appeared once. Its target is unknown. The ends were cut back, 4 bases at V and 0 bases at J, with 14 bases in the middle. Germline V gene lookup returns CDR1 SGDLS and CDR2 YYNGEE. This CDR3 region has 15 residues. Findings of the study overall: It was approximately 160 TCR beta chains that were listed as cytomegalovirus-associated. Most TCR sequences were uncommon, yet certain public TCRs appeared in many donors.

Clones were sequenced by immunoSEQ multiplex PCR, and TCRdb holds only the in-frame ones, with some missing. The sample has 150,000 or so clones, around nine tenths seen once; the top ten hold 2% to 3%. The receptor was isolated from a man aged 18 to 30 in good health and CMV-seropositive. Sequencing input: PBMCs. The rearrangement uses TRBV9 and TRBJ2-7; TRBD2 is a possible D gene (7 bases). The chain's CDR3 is CASSPGGGYSYEQYF. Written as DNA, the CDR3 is TGTGCCAGCAGCCCGGGGGGCGGGTACTCCTACGAGCAGTACTTC. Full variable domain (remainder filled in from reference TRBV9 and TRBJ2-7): DSGVTQTPKHLITATGQRVTLRCSPRSGDLSVYWYQQSLDQGLQFLIQYYNGEERAKGNILERFSAQQFPDLHSELNLSSLELGDSALYFCASSPGGGYSYEQYFGPGTRLTVT.